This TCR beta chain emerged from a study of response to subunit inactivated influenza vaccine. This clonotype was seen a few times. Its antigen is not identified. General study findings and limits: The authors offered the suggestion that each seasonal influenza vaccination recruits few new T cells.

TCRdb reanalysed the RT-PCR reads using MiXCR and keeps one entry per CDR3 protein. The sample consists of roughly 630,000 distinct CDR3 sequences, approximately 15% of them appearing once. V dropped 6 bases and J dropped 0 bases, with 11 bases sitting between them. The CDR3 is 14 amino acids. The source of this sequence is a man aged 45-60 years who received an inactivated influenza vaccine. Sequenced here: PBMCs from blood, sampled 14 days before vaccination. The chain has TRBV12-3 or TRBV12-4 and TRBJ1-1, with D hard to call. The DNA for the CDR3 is TGTGCCAGCAGAAAAGACATAGTGAACACTGAAGCTTTCTTT. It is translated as CASRKDIVNTEAFF.